This T cell receptor (beta chain) derives from a study of radiation and T cells in renal cell carcinoma. The CDR3 is 14 amino acids. Germline-derived CDR1 and CDR2 are MNHNS and SASEGT. J lost 3 bases, V lost 8 bases, and 5 bases had no gene match. Remarks on this clone: Its specificity is unknown.

Study-level points and caveats: Top tumor clonotypes rose in blood 2 weeks post-radiation, then contracted.

Time point of the sample: baseline pretreatment blood. This sample's treatment: 15 Gy SBRT to primary tumor, nephrectomy 4 weeks later. This table comes from immunoSEQ multiplex PCR, and its TCRdb copy is limited to in-frame clones, with some not included. The table records 130,000 to 150,000 clones, around nine tenths of them present only once. The chain combines TRBV6-1 with TRBJ2-4, with TRBD1 identical over 9 bases. The TCR originated in a woman aged 45 to 65 with renal cell carcinoma. The sequenced sample was blood, obtained from a patient whose treatment included radiotherapy and nephrectomy. The CDR3 protein is CASHRGHVKNIQYF. The CDR3 bases are TGTGCCAGCCACAGGGGGCATGTCAAAAACATTCAGTACTTC.